The present T cell receptor (beta chain) was sequenced within a study of graft-versus-host responses after intestinal transplantation. Across the study: Multivisceral, liver-intestinal, or isolated intestinal grafts went to recipients. Once they had received anti-thymocyte globulin induction, all recipients took tacrolimus and steroids for roughly three years. Study-level findings and limits: Recipient-marrow GvH clones were detected, some having first appeared in ileum or blood.

Trimming cost V 5 bases and J 2 bases, with 9 bases left between them. The germline V gene has CDR1 SGHNT and CDR2 YENEEA. This CDR3 has 13 residues. A note on this clone: Its matching antigen is unknown.

The repertoire was sequenced with immunoSEQ multiplex PCR; TCRdb's copy has only in-frame clones and lacks some. The sample lists 90,000 to 150,000 clones, 90% to 95% occurring once. Sample: unstimulated CD4+ T cells sorted from spleen or lymph node cells, taken before intestinal transplant. The clonotype originates from a human donor who received an intestinal transplant. This chain connects TRBV11-3 to TRBJ1-1; possibly TRBD1 for D (5 bases). The DNA of the CDR3 is TGTGCCAGCAGCCAGGGAGTAAACACTGAAGCTTTCTTT. It translates to CASSQGVNTEAFF.